One and the same sample provided the 8 T cell receptor beta chains below, sequenced in a study of T cell responses to AZD1222 COVID-19 vaccine (dated by TCRdb to about 2021). The time point label on this specimen signifies: about 28 days (+/-7) after the second vaccine dose. Libraries were built with the immunoSEQ multiplex PCR assay. Imported from immuneACCESS, the table was reduced by TCRdb to in-frame sequences with V and J called. These copies leave out some clones; in studies compared against another copy, an unresolved V gene accounts for under half, and the cause of the remainder is not known. Across this sample there are about 140,000 clones, with approximately 90% seen only once. Of the sample, approximately 1.2% falls within the top ten clones. The sequencing used peripheral blood, collected 28 days after the second AZD1222 dose. Every receptor here comes from an adult who received the AZD1222 COVID-19 vaccine.

The genes are TRBV20-1 and TRBJ2-3, with D possibly TRBD1 on 5 matching bases. The CDR3 covers 14 residues. The germline V gene encodes CDR1 DFQATT and CDR2 SNEGSKA (reference sequence). The V gene lost 3 bases and the J gene lost 2 bases, with 12 bases spanning the gap. This CDR3 reads CSASTGGDTDTQYF. The CDR3 DNA follows: TGCAGTGCTAGTACAGGCGGAGACACAGATACGCAGTATTTT.

Comments on this clone: The junction shows a germline mismatch at one end, possibly a read error. The chain is built from TRBV7-6 and TRBJ2-7, with 7 bases identical to TRBD2. CDR1 is SGHVS, CDR2 FNYEAQ, per germline. The CDR3 is made up of 15 amino acids. For the CDR3, the DNA is TGCGCCAGCAGCTTATATGCGGGGGAGGGCTACGAGCAGTACTTC. This codes for CASSLYAGEGYEQYF.

This clone showed up just once. V and J are TRBV24-1 and TRBJ2-2; D is undetermined. The germline gives CDR1 KGHDR, CDR2 SFDVKD. V lost 1 base to trimming and J lost 6 bases, with 20 bases between them. CDR3 length equals 18 residues. The CDR3 region is CATSDLGSVLQSAGELFF. CDR3 DNA: TGTGCCACCAGTGATTTAGGGTCCGTTCTCCAGTCTGCCGGGGAGCTGTTTTTT.

CDR3 protein: CASNAGAGGGRDEQFF. The CDR3 DNA is TGTGCCAGCAATGCCGGGGCGGGGGGCGGAAGGGATGAGCAGTTCTTC. The genes are TRBV2 and TRBJ2-1; 8 bases are shared with TRBD2. With 7 bases clipped from V and 8 bases from J, the junction kept 16 bases outside the gene matches. CDR3 length: 16 amino acids. Per germline, CDR1 SNHLY and CDR2 FYNNEI.

This clone is a singleton in its sample. The chain carries TRBV10-2 and TRBJ2-4, with TRBD2 matching over 8 bases. V shed 0 bases, J shed 5 bases, and the junction held 9 bases outside the gene matches. Germline CDR1 and CDR2: WSHSY and SAAADI. The CDR3 has 17 residues. In DNA, the CDR3 is TGCGCCAGCAGTGAGTCGGTGGGGAGGGGACTAGAAAACATTCAGTACTTC. Translating gives CASSESVGRGLENIQYF.

J is TRBJ2-1 and V is TRBV12-5, with no clear D. The CDR3 has 10 amino acids. Trimming took 5 bases from V and 8 from J, leaving 4 bases between them. Per germline, CDR1 LGHNT and CDR2 FRNRAP. The CDR3 protein is CASGTYEQFF. The CDR3 DNA is TGTGCTAGTGGTACCTATGAGCAGTTCTTC.

This clone was seen only once. The chain carries TRBV3-1 (or the pseudogene TRBV3-2) and TRBJ2-3; D ambiguous. In germline, CDR1 is LGHDT, CDR2 YNNKEL (reference sequence). The CDR3 consists of 13 residues. The V gene lost 4 bases and the J gene lost 5 bases, with 10 bases spanning the gap. CDR3 nucleotide sequence: TGTGCCAGCAGCCGAAATCTTTTAGATACGCAGTATTTT. It is translated as CASSRNLLDTQYF.

The chain couples TRBV20-1 to TRBJ2-7; 11 positions agree with TRBD2. This CDR3 contains 14 residues. Unmatched junction bases numbered 7, after V lost 3 bases and J lost 6 bases. Germline values: CDR1 DFQATT, CDR2 SNEGSKA (reference sequence). This CDR3 is CSASETSGRSEQYF. CDR3 sequence (DNA): TGCAGTGCTAGTGAAACTAGCGGGAGAAGCGAGCAGTACTTC.